These 29 T cell receptor beta chains came from one sample sequenced in a study of T cell clonality in common variable immunodeficiency. Profiled with immunoSEQ multiplex PCR; TCRdb holds only in-frame clones, not every one. The sample shows approximately 81,000 clones, none of them appearing just once. Source material: peripheral blood mononuclear cells. The receptors here all came from a person between 18 and 75 years old in good health.

This clone has at least ten counts. The CDR3 extends 3 residues past the end of the read, so its final part is completed from the germline J gene. The rearrangement links TRBV12-3 or TRBV12-4 to TRBJ2-3; 10 bases fit TRBD1. The CDR3 runs to 13 residues. CDR3 DNA, as far as it was read: TGTGCCAGCAGTATGCCCGGGACAGGGGCG. This encodes CASSMPGTGA. In full, the CDR3 is CASSMPGTGAQYF.

This clone was found many times. The read ends 3 residues shy of where the CDR3 ends; the end is completed using the germline J gene. This chain connects TRBV2 to TRBJ2-7; TRBD1 aligns across 7 bases. Germline CDR1 is SNHLY and CDR2 is FYNNEI. The CDR3 consists of 12 residues. V gave up 4 bases and J gave up 3 bases; unmatched junction bases: 0. The CDR3 DNA, read in part, is TGTGCCAGCAGTGGACAGGGCTACGAG. Translation: CASSGQGYE. The full-length CDR3 reads as CASSGQGYEQYF.

This clone was found many times. The sequenced fragment ends 3 residues before the CDR3 boundary, so the rest is inferred from the germline J gene. V usage is TRBV30 and J usage is TRBJ2-4; TRBD2 might be the D (5 bases). V lost 6 bases and J 1 base, leaving 10 bases between the germline ends. Germline V gives CDR1 GTSNPN, CDR2 SVGIG (reference sequence). This CDR3 spans 13 amino acids. The CDR3 here is CACSDGAKNIQYF. The DNA read from the CDR3 is TGTGCCTGTAGCGATGGGGCCAAAAACATT. Full variable domain (missing parts from reference TRBV30 and TRBJ2-4): SQTIHQWPATLVQPVGSPLSLECTVEGTSNPNLYWYRQAAGRGLQLLFYSVGIGQISSEVPQNLSASRPQDRQFILSSKKLLLSDSGFYLCACSDGAKNIQYFGAGTRLSVL.

This clone was observed many times. The CDR3 end lies 3 residues beyond the end of the read and is filled in from the germline J gene. The chain carries TRBV30 and TRBJ1-4; 8 positions match TRBD1. The ends lost 3 bases at V and 3 bases at J; junction bases unmatched: 12. The CDR3 sequence is 17 residues long. Germline loops: CDR1 GTSNPN, CDR2 SVGIG (reference sequence). CDR3 in amino acids: CAWSRGHIVVSNEKLFF. The part of the CDR3 DNA that was read is TGTGCCTGGAGCAGGGGGCATATTGTCGTCTCTAATGAAAAA.

This clone occurred many times. This CDR3 reads CATSPGLAGAETQYF. The covered CDR3 bases are TGTGCCACCAGTCCCGGACTAGCGGGAGCAGAGACC. This chain links TRBV15 with TRBJ2-5; 13 nucleotides line up with TRBD2. With the read ending 3 residues before the CDR3 end, the germline J gene is used to fill in that end. CDR1 LNHNV and CDR2 YYDKDF come from the germline V gene (reference sequence). This CDR3 has 15 amino acids. Losses at the gene ends were 6 bases for V and 4 bases for J; bases not matched to a gene: 5.

This clone occurred many times. The CDR3 end lies 3 residues beyond the end of the read and is filled in from the germline J gene. The chain joins TRBV14 to TRBJ2-7; no clear D gene. This CDR3 is 14 amino acids long. V lost 5 bases and J 3 bases, leaving 14 bases between the germline ends. The V gene's germline CDR1 is SGHDN and CDR2 FVKESK. CDR3 residues: CASSNVNSYYEQYF. The CDR3 DNA, read in part, is TGTGCCAGCAGCAACGTAAACAGCTACTACGAG.

In this sample, this clone turned up many times. The covered CDR3 bases are TGTGCCAGCAGCTTCGACAGATCTAGCACAGATACG. Translated, it gives CASSFDRSSTDT. The complete CDR3 sequence is CASSFDRSSTDTQYF. The chain has TRBV5-4 and TRBJ2-3; D is possibly TRBD1 (5 bases). The observed sequence ends 3 residues before the CDR3 terminus, with the missing tail filled in from the germline J gene. V shed 2 bases and J shed 0 bases, with 10 bases lying between them. There are 15 residues in the CDR3. The germline V gene encodes CDR1 SGHNT and CDR2 YYREEE (reference sequence).

At least ten counts were recorded for this clone. The observed sequence ends 3 residues before the CDR3 terminus, with the missing tail filled in from the germline J gene. The genes are TRBV5-1 and TRBJ2-7; possible D gene TRBD2, 6 bases. This CDR3 is 15 amino acids long. The V gene's germline CDR1 is SGHRS and CDR2 YFSETQ. Deletions cut 0 bases from V and 5 bases from J, with 15 bases between. The part of the CDR3 DNA that was read is TGCGCCAGCAGCTTGGATGGCGCGGGGAGGAACGAG. Protein: CASSLDGAGRNE. From start to end, the CDR3 is CASSLDGAGRNEQYF.

This clone was counted ten times or more. Read coverage stops 3 residues before the CDR3 terminus; the germline J gene supplies the remainder. This chain joins TRBV30 and TRBJ1-1; the D is unclear. Per germline, CDR1 GTSNPN and CDR2 SVGIG (reference sequence). The CDR3 length is 11 residues. Trimming stripped 0 bases from V and 7 bases from J, with 6 bases between. The CDR3 bases that were read are TGTGCCTGGAGTGTACTGCATGAA. It is translated as CAWSVLHE. In full, the CDR3 is CAWSVLHEAFF. The variable domain in full, completed from reference TRBV30 and TRBJ1-1, reads SQTIHQWPATLVQPVGSPLSLECTVEGTSNPNLYWYRQAAGRGLQLLFYSVGIGQISSEVPQNLSASRPQDRQFILSSKKLLLSDSGFYLCAWSVLHEAFFGQGTRLTVV.

This clone showed up many times. The CDR3 end falls 3 residues outside the read, so it is completed with the germline J gene. The genes are TRBV5-1 and TRBJ2-2; 9 bases are a match to TRBD1. The J segment lost 4 bases and the V segment lost 0 bases, leaving 4 bases of the junction unmatched. This CDR3 is 16 amino acids long. Germline V gene lookup returns CDR1 SGHRS and CDR2 YFSETQ. The sequenced part of the CDR3 DNA is TGCGCCAGCAGCTTGGCAGGGACAGGGCCCACCGGGGAG. Its protein product is CASSLAGTGPTGE. The CDR3 reads in full as CASSLAGTGPTGELFF.

In this sample, this clone turned up many times. Coverage ceases 3 residues before the CDR3 finishes, and the germline J gene fills in the end. V usage is TRBV10-1 and J usage is TRBJ2-7, with a weak D call TRBD1 (5 bases). Germline CDR1 is WNHNN and CDR2 is SYGVQD (reference sequence). The CDR3 has 14 residues. V lost 2 bases to trimming and J lost 3 bases, with 11 bases between them. The CDR3 bases that were read are TGCGCCAGCAGTGAGGGGGCAGGCCTCTACGAG. This gives the protein CASSEGAGLYE. The whole CDR3 sequence is CASSEGAGLYEQYF.

This clone occurred many times. The sequence runs out 3 residues before the end of the CDR3; the remainder is reconstructed from the germline J gene. This chain uses TRBV7-9 with TRBJ2-3; no clear D gene. Trimming cost V 7 bases and J 2 bases, with 4 bases left between them. Germline CDR1 reads SEHNR; CDR2 reads FQNEAQ (reference sequence). The CDR3 sequence is 11 residues long. The CDR3 here is CASTFTDTQYF. The covered CDR3 bases are TGTGCCAGCACATTCACAGATACG.

This clone was found many times. Sequencing ends 3 residues short of the CDR3 end; the germline J gene provides the rest. The rearrangement joins TRBV5-4 to TRBJ2-1; D gene unclear. The length of the CDR3 is 13 residues. Looked up from germline, CDR1 is SGHNT and CDR2 is YYREEE (reference sequence). Trimming removed 1 base from V and 7 bases from J, with 9 bases in between. The CDR3 loop is CASSLFRQNEQFF. The sequenced CDR3 bases are TGTGCCAGCAGCTTGTTCAGGCAGAATGAG.

This clone has a count of ten or more. The DNA ends 3 residues before the CDR3 does, and the rest of the CDR3 is filled in from the germline J gene. V usage is TRBV7-8 and J usage is TRBJ2-1, with 10 bases that match TRBD2. CDR1 and CDR2 (germline): SGHVS, FQNEAQ. The V and J ends lost 1 base and 4 bases, in that order; junction bases with no gene match: 4. The CDR3 covers 16 residues. CDR3 DNA, as far as it was read: TGTGCCAGCAGCTTAGGACTAGCGGGTGTATACAATGAG. Translation gives CASSLGLAGVYNE. The entire CDR3 is CASSLGLAGVYNEQFF.

This clone appeared many times. An end of the junction does not agree with germline; a read error may underlie this. The read ends 3 residues before the CDR3 terminus; that terminus is restored from the germline J gene. V gene TRBV4-2 combines with J gene TRBJ2-1; D not resolved. CDR1 is LGHNA, CDR2 YNFKEQ, per germline. CDR3 length: 15 amino acids. CDR3 DNA (partial): TGCGCCAGCAGCCAAGAAGCTGTAGCCTACAATGAG. The encoded protein is CASSQEAVAYNE. The full CDR3 sequence reads CASSQEAVAYNEQFF.

This clone was seen repeatedly, ten times or more. The CDR3 is cut off 3 residues early in the read; its end comes from the germline J gene. The gene calls are TRBV6-2 or TRBV6-3 and TRBJ2-3, with D possibly being TRBD2 (5 bases). This CDR3 is built from 15 residues. CDR1 is MNHEY, CDR2 SVGEGT, per germline. Trimming cost V 0 bases and J 2 bases, with 9 bases left between them. Here the CDR3 reads CASSYSTRSTDTQYF. The part of the CDR3 DNA that was read is TGTGCCAGCAGTTACTCCACTAGGTCCACAGATACG.

At least ten counts were recorded for this clone. The read halts 3 residues ahead of the CDR3 end, with the missing end drawn from the germline J gene. This rearrangement joins TRBV19 to TRBJ2-7, with a possible D match to TRBD1 (5 bases). The CDR3 is 14 amino acids. V was clipped by 3 bases and J by 2 bases, with 11 bases between them. CDR1 is LNHDA, CDR2 SQIVND, per germline (reference sequence). CDR3 DNA (partial): TGTGCCAGTAGTATCACAGGCCCTGCCTACGAG. The encoded protein is CASSITGPAYE. The entire CDR3 reads CASSITGPAYEQYF.

This clone showed up many times. Coverage ceases 3 residues before the CDR3 finishes, and the germline J gene fills in the end. This chain joins TRBV20-1 and TRBJ2-3; TRBD1 agrees at 8 bases. Per germline, CDR1 DFQATT and CDR2 SNEGSKA (reference sequence). This CDR3 is built from 14 residues. The ends lost 3 bases at V and 4 bases at J; junction bases unmatched: 6. The CDR3: CSASGTGGSDTQYF. The CDR3 DNA, read in part, is TGCAGTGCTAGCGGGACAGGAGGATCAGATACG.

Ten or more counts support this clone. Other nucleotide sequences in the sample specify the same CDR3. The DNA read from the CDR3 is TGTGCCAGCAGCGTAGCGACAGGGGGATACGAG. Protein: CASSVATGGYE. The full CDR3 protein is CASSVATGGYEQYF. This chain joins TRBV9 and TRBJ2-7; 9 positions match TRBD1. The CDR3 is cut off 3 residues early in the read; its end comes from the germline J gene. The CDR3 covers 14 residues. Unmatched junction bases numbered 2, after V lost 0 bases and J lost 4 bases. Germline V gene data show CDR1 as SGDLS and CDR2 as YYNGEE.

The sample holds many counts of this clone. The read is 3 residues too short to cover the CDR3 end, so that end is filled in from the germline J gene. The rearrangement joins TRBV24-1 to TRBJ2-5; TRBD2 aligns across 7 bases. The V gene's germline CDR1 is KGHDR and CDR2 SFDVKD. Trimming took 1 base from V and 5 from J; bases not matched to a gene: 6. This CDR3 is 15 amino acids long. The CDR3 bases that were read are TGTGCCACCAGTGATTTAAGCGGGAAGAGTGAGACC. Translating gives CATSDLSGKSET. The full CDR3 reads CATSDLSGKSETQYF.

In its sample, this clone was seen many times. The read gets to within 3 residues of the CDR3 end, and the germline J gene fills in the rest. The rearrangement uses TRBV6-2 or TRBV6-3 and TRBJ1-1; possibly TRBD1 for D (5 bases). The V gene's germline CDR1 is MNHEY and CDR2 SVGEGT. Deletions cut 2 bases from V and 4 bases from J, with 14 bases between. This CDR3 has 15 amino acids. The sequenced CDR3 bases are TGTGCCAGCAGTTACGAAGGGGCCAAGAGCACTGAA. Amino acids: CASSYEGAKSTE. The complete CDR3 reads CASSYEGAKSTEAFF.

This clone occurred many times. The CDR3 extends 3 residues past the end of the read, so its final part is completed from the germline J gene. This chain joins TRBV6-2 or TRBV6-3 and TRBJ2-1, with D tentatively TRBD2 (5 bases). Deletions cut 7 bases from V and 9 bases from J, with 16 bases between. CDR1 and CDR2 (germline): MNHEY, SVGEGT. The CDR3 covers 13 residues. Here the CDR3 reads CASTKGGGLEQFF. CDR3 DNA (partial): TGTGCCAGCACTAAAGGAGGCGGACTTGAG.

This clone was recorded many times. The read finishes 3 residues shy of the CDR3 end, and the germline J gene is used to complete it. This chain uses TRBV18 with TRBJ1-4; weak D call: TRBD1 (6 bases). The CDR3 contains 15 residues. The V end lost 1 base, the J end lost 1 base, and 7 bases lay between the germline ends. CDR1 is KGHSH, CDR2 LQKENI, per germline. The CDR3 sequence: CASSPRRGTNEKLFF. The DNA read from the CDR3 is TGTGCCAGCTCACCACGCAGGGGAACTAATGAAAAA.

This clone was counted ten times or more. The read gets to within 3 residues of the CDR3 end, and the germline J gene fills in the rest. This rearrangement joins TRBV19 to TRBJ2-3, with D perhaps matching TRBD2 (6 bases). The CDR3 totals 16 residues. The V end was cut by 0 bases, the J end by 5 bases, with 15 bases between. Germline CDR1 and CDR2: LNHDA and SQIVND (reference sequence). The sequenced CDR3 bases are TGTGCCAGTAGTATAGATCACTCCAGCGGGCGAGATACG. Translating gives CASSIDHSSGRDT. The complete CDR3 reads CASSIDHSSGRDTQYF. The full variable domain, with the rest looked up from reference TRBV19 and TRBJ2-3, is DGGITQSPKYLFRKEGQNVTLSCEQNLNHDAMYWYRQDPGQGLRLIYYSQIVNDFQKGDIAEGYSVSREKKESFPLTVTSAQKNPTAFYLCASSIDHSSGRDTQYFGPGTRLTVL.

This clone appeared many times. The observed sequence ends 3 residues before the CDR3 terminus, with the missing tail filled in from the germline J gene. The chain is built from TRBV11-2 and TRBJ2-5; TRBD2 aligns across 11 bases. Germline values: CDR1 SGHAT, CDR2 FQNNGV. The V segment lost 2 bases and the J segment 5 bases; nucleotides outside the gene matches: 4. CDR3 length: 15 residues. The sequenced part of the CDR3 DNA is TGTGCCAGCAGCTTATTAGCGGGAGGGCCTGAGACC. Encoded protein: CASSLLAGGPET. The entire CDR3 sequence reads CASSLLAGGPETQYF.

In its sample, this clone was seen many times. From the germline J gene comes the end of the CDR3, since the read stops 3 residues before it. The chain is built from TRBV5-1 and TRBJ1-1, with D perhaps TRBD1 (5 bases). V was trimmed by 4 bases and J by 1 base, leaving 17 bases between them. The CDR3 is 16 amino acids. Per the germline V gene, CDR1 is SGHRS and CDR2 is YFSETQ. CDR3 bases read: TGCGCCAGCAGCCCCGGGATATCAGGGCGGAACACTGAA. Translating it yields CASSPGISGRNTE. The whole CDR3 protein is CASSPGISGRNTEAFF. The whole variable domain, filled in from reference TRBV5-1 and TRBJ1-1, reads KAGVTQTPRYLIKTRGQQVTLSCSPISGHRSVSWYQQTPGQGLQFLFEYFSETQRNKGNFPGRFSGRQFSNSRSEMNVSTLELGDSALYLCASSPGISGRNTEAFFGQGTRLTVV.

At least ten counts were recorded for this clone. Mismatch with germline at one junction end may stem from a read error. The read stops 3 residues short of the end of the CDR3; the missing end is completed from the germline J gene. The J gene is TRBJ1-6, the V gene TRBV7-8; no clear D gene. There are 14 residues in the CDR3. Germline values: CDR1 SGHVS, CDR2 FQNEAQ. The chain's CDR3 is CASSLGQDNSPLHF. The CDR3 bases that were read are TGTGCCAGCAGCTTAGGGCAGGATAACTCACCC.

This clone came up many times. The read terminates 3 residues before the CDR3 end, so the remaining end is supplied by the germline J gene. The V and J genes are TRBV20-1 and TRBJ2-7; D possibly corresponds to TRBD2 (5 bases). Germline V lookup: CDR1 DFQATT, CDR2 SNEGSKA (reference sequence). V was shortened by 1 base and J by 1 base, with 20 bases between the two germline ends. This CDR3 has 17 amino acids. CDR3 DNA (partial): TGCAGTGCTAGAGCTTCTCCAACTAGTCTGGGGTCCTACGAG. Protein product: CSARASPTSLGSYE. The entire CDR3 is CSARASPTSLGSYEQYF.

This clone was observed many times. The DNA ends 3 residues before the CDR3 does, and the rest of the CDR3 is filled in from the germline J gene. V gene TRBV7-2 combines with J gene TRBJ1-6; D is perhaps TRBD1 (5 bases). V was shortened by 0 bases and J by 7 bases, with 7 bases between the two germline ends. Germline V gene sequence: CDR1 SGHTA, CDR2 FQGNSA. This CDR3 region has 14 residues. CDR3 residues: CASSLATGNSPLHF. The CDR3 DNA, read in part, is TGTGCCAGCAGCTTAGCTACAGGCAATTCACCC.